Presented here are 24 T cell receptor beta chains from one specimen sequenced in a study of shared clonotypes between healthy human individuals. Profiling relied on immunoSEQ multiplex PCR, and the TCRdb table lists in-frame clones only, not all of them. The sample contains about 1.5 million clones, around 97% of which appear only once. The sample was naive CD4+ T cells sorted from blood. Subset here: CD45RA+ positively selected. These receptors came from a man aged 25 to 40 in good health.

The V gene is TRBV19, the J gene TRBJ2-5; 11 nucleotides agree with TRBD1. Trimming took 4 bases from V and 5 from J; bases not matched to a gene: 3. This CDR3 spans 14 amino acids. Germline CDR1 LNHDA, CDR2 SQIVND (reference sequence). The CDR3 loop is CASSRTGGPETQYF. The CDR3 DNA reads as TGTGCCAGTAGTAGGACAGGGGGCCCCGAGACCCAGTACTTC.

The chain recombines TRBV5-4 with TRBJ1-1, with a possible D match to TRBD1 (5 bases). The CDR3 contains 15 residues. V lost 1 base to trimming and J lost 4 bases, with 14 bases between them. Germline V gives CDR1 SGHNT, CDR2 YYREEE (reference sequence). Here the CDR3 reads CASSLLQVGVTEAFF. The CDR3 nucleotides read TGTGCCAGCAGCTTGCTACAGGTCGGTGTCACTGAAGCTTTCTTT.

This clone was counted once. The CDR3 sequence: CASSLDSSRDEQYF. The CDR3, as DNA: TGTGCCAGCAGCTTGGACTCTAGCCGAGACGAGCAGTACTTC. The chain has TRBV7-9 and TRBJ2-7, with TRBD2 as a possible D gene (5 bases). Trimming left V 3 bases short and J 5 bases short, with 14 bases between. The CDR3 length is 14 residues. From germline, CDR1 is SEHNR and CDR2 FQNEAQ (reference sequence). Together with reference TRBV7-9 and TRBJ2-7, the CDR3 gives the full variable domain: DTGVSQNPRHKITKRGQNVTFRCDPISEHNRLYWYRQTLGQGPEFLTYFQNEAQLEKSRLLSDRFSAERPKGSFSTLEIQRTEQGDSAMYLCASSLDSSRDEQYFGPGTRLTVT.

The rearrangement uses TRBV5-5 and TRBJ1-4, with D possibly being TRBD1 (6 bases). Between the trimmed V and J ends, which lost 2 bases and 4 bases, there was a span of 18 bases. The germline gives CDR1 SGHKS, CDR2 YYEKEE (reference sequence). CDR3 size: 17 residues. This CDR3 is CASSLGGHHLYNEKLFF. DNA of the CDR3: TGTGCCAGCAGCTTAGGGGGGCACCACTTATATAATGAAAAACTGTTTTTT.

The rearrangement uses TRBV27 and TRBJ2-1; D is unclear. Trimming pared 6 bases from V and 0 bases from J, leaving 12 bases between. Germline CDR1 is MNHEY and CDR2 is SMNVEV (reference sequence). The CDR3 spans 15 residues. CDR3 DNA: TGTGCCAGCAGACTTCTCCTTCACTCCTACAATGAGCAGTTCTTC. Translating it yields CASRLLLHSYNEQFF.

In regard to this clone: The germline gene is not matched at one end of the junction; a read error may be the cause. V and J are TRBV5-5 and TRBJ2-1, with D unresolved. There are 15 residues in the CDR3. Germline CDR1 is SGHKS and CDR2 is YYEKEE (reference sequence). CDR3 amino acids: CAGSPSGSSYNEQFF. DNA of the CDR3: TGTGCCGGCAGCCCGTCGGGTAGCTCCTACAATGAGCAGTTCTTC.

V is TRBV5-6 and J is TRBJ2-1; D is undetermined. Germline loops: CDR1 SGHDT, CDR2 YYEEEE. The CDR3 is 11 amino acids. The V and J ends lost 4 bases and 9 bases respectively, with 8 bases between them. The CDR3 DNA sequence: TGTGCCAGCAGCGGAAGAGGTGAGCAGTTCTTC. It yields the protein CASSGRGEQFF.

This clone came up once. The rearrangement joins TRBV7-3 to TRBJ2-5, with D possibly TRBD2 on 5 matching bases. Germline values: CDR1 SGHTA, CDR2 FQGTGA. Trimming took 9 bases from V and 6 from J, leaving 20 bases between them. The CDR3 loop spans 14 amino acids. The CDR3 loop is CASAPDVWEKTQYF. The CDR3 nucleotides read TGTGCCAGTGCCCCGGACGTCTGGGAGAAGACCCAGTACTTC.

V usage is TRBV7-2 and J usage is TRBJ2-1, with 11 bases aligning to TRBD2. CDR3 length equals 18 residues. CDR1 and CDR2 from the germline V gene are SGHTA and FQGNSA. The ends lost 5 bases at V and 8 bases at J; junction bases unmatched: 17. CDR3: CASSPPAALAGALYEQFF. In nucleotides, the CDR3 is TGTGCCAGCAGCCCCCCGGCTGCACTAGCGGGAGCATTGTATGAGCAGTTCTTC.

This chain connects TRBV9 to TRBJ1-1; D remains ambiguous. This CDR3 region has 17 residues. CDR1 SGDLS and CDR2 YYNGEE come from the germline V gene. Trimming shortened V by 0 bases and J by 3 bases, and 18 bases separated the two germline ends. The CDR3 DNA sequence: TGTGCCAGCAGCGTAGCCGTGGGCCTGGGTAGGGACACTGAAGCTTTCTTT. Translation gives CASSVAVGLGRDTEAFF.

The table lists this clone with a count of one. The V call is TRBV29-1, the J call TRBJ2-3, with TRBD1 identical over 7 bases. CDR3 length: 15 amino acids. The J segment lost 0 bases and the V segment lost 5 bases, leaving 8 bases of the junction unmatched. CDR1 and CDR2 (germline): SQVTM, ANQGSEA. The DNA of the CDR3 is TGCAGCGTTAGGGGCGAGGGGGCCAGCACAGATACGCAGTATTTT. Amino acids: CSVRGEGASTDTQYF.

This clone was observed a few times. The chain has TRBV6-5 and TRBJ2-7; 13 bases align to TRBD2. Germline-derived CDR1 and CDR2 are MNHEY and SVGAGI. CDR3 length: 15 residues. V lost 6 bases, J lost 3 bases, and 5 bases stayed unmatched. DNA for the CDR3: TGTGCCAGCAGACTGGGACTAGCGGGGCACTACGAGCAGTACTTC. This codes for CASRLGLAGHYEQYF.

The J gene is TRBJ2-1, the V gene TRBV10-3; D is unresolved. The CDR3 has 13 residues. Germline loops: CDR1 ENHRY, CDR2 SYGVKD. V lost 9 bases to trimming and J lost 4 bases, with 13 bases between them. The CDR3 DNA is TGTGCCATAAGACCAGCCACGTACAATGAGCAGTTCTTC. It specifies CAIRPATYNEQFF.

The genes are TRBV7-9 and TRBJ2-6; TRBD1 matches at 7 bases. Unmatched junction bases numbered 9, after V lost 5 bases and J lost 2 bases. The CDR3 runs to 17 residues. Germline CDR1 SEHNR, CDR2 FQNEAQ (reference sequence). CDR3 loop: CASSPKGGATGANVLTF. CDR3 DNA: TGTGCCAGCAGCCCGAAAGGGGGCGCAACTGGGGCCAACGTCCTGACTTTC.

The gene calls are TRBV6-4 and TRBJ1-5; no firm D call. In germline, CDR1 is MRHNA, CDR2 SNTAGT. The CDR3 totals 13 residues. V was shortened by 4 bases and J by 7 bases, with 11 bases between the two germline ends. CDR3 DNA sequence: TGTGCCAGCAGTGTCGCCTTCGGGCAGCCCCAGCATTTT. This translates into CASSVAFGQPQHF.

The chain employs TRBV5-1 and TRBJ2-6, with D hard to call. CDR3 length: 15 amino acids. CDR1 SGHRS and CDR2 YFSETQ come from the germline V gene. V lost 0 bases to trimming and J lost 2 bases, with 6 bases between them. CDR3 nucleotides: TGCGCCAGCAGCTTGGGGGCGACTGGGGCCAACGTCCTGACTTTC. This encodes CASSLGATGANVLTF.

This clone has just one count. V is TRBV5-1 and J is TRBJ2-5; weak D call: TRBD2 (6 bases). The CDR3 consists of 14 residues. Trimming took 4 bases from V and 5 from J, leaving 15 bases between them. Germline V gene data show CDR1 as SGHRS and CDR2 as YFSETQ. This CDR3 reads CASSASGGWETQYF. The CDR3 DNA follows: TGCGCCAGCAGCGCCTCCGGAGGGTGGGAGACCCAGTACTTC.

J is TRBJ2-2 and V is TRBV19; D is unresolved. CDR3 length: 14 amino acids. Between the trimmed V and J ends, which lost 7 bases and 5 bases, there was a span of 14 bases. Germline CDR1 LNHDA, CDR2 SQIVND (reference sequence). The CDR3 reads CASKELRGTGELFF. CDR3 DNA: TGTGCCAGTAAAGAATTGAGAGGTACCGGGGAGCTGTTTTTT.

This chain joins TRBV9 and TRBJ2-2, with TRBD2 identical over 11 bases. The V gene's germline CDR1 is SGDLS and CDR2 YYNGEE. This CDR3 comprises 17 residues. With V trimmed by 0 bases and J by 6 bases, 7 bases remained unmatched. The CDR3 protein is CASSVGALAGGSGELFF. DNA for the CDR3: TGTGCCAGCAGCGTAGGAGCGCTAGCGGGAGGATCCGGGGAGCTGTTTTTT.

The rearrangement joins TRBV7-2 to TRBJ2-3; 10 bases line up with TRBD2. The V and J ends lost 4 bases and 0 bases, in that order; junction bases with no gene match: 4. This CDR3 contains 16 residues. Germline V gives CDR1 SGHTA, CDR2 FQGNSA. The CDR3 coding sequence is TGTGCCAGCAGCTCATTGACTAGCGGGAGCACAGATACGCAGTATTTT. Encoded protein: CASSSLTSGSTDTQYF.

The rearrangement joins TRBV7-7 to TRBJ2-7; 7 positions match TRBD1. The CDR3 has 17 residues. The V gene end was trimmed by 2 bases and the J gene end by 2 bases; junction bases not matched to a gene: 12. Germline CDR1 is SSHAT and CDR2 is FNYEAQ (reference sequence). For the CDR3, the DNA is TGTGCCAGCAGCTTACGGAGCAAACAGGGGCTTCCCTACGAGCAGTACTTC. Translated, it gives CASSLRSKQGLPYEQYF.

V gene TRBV2 combines with J gene TRBJ2-2, with D perhaps TRBD2 (6 bases). CDR3 size: 14 residues. Germline loops: CDR1 SNHLY, CDR2 FYNNEI. Trimming took off 7 bases at V and 6 bases at J, with 15 bases between the two ends. In DNA form, the CDR3 reads TGTGCCAGCAACCCCGACCCGGGGGCCGGGGAGCTGTTTTTT. Protein: CASNPDPGAGELFF.

CDR3 protein: CASSGRRDSRAFF. CDR3 in DNA: TGCGCCAGCAGTGGCCGTAGGGACAGTAGAGCTTTCTTT. The rearrangement links TRBV10-1 to TRBJ1-1, with 7 bases aligning to TRBD1. V shed 4 bases, J shed 10 bases, and the junction held 9 bases outside the gene matches. Germline V gene sequence: CDR1 WNHNN, CDR2 SYGVQD (reference sequence). This CDR3 is 13 amino acids long.

In regard to this clone: This sample also contains other DNA sequences that code for the same CDR3. The V call is TRBV6-5, the J call TRBJ1-1; D may be TRBD1 (5 bases). This CDR3 is 15 amino acids long. From germline, CDR1 is MNHEY and CDR2 SVGAGI. Trimming took off 1 base at V and 0 bases at J, with 9 bases between the two ends. CDR3 DNA: TGTGCCAGCAGTTACTTCGGGGCCCTGAACACTGAAGCTTTCTTT. Its protein product is CASSYFGALNTEAFF.